This T cell receptor (beta chain) was captured in a study of cytomegalovirus exposure and HLA in healthy donors. On the study more broadly: Ancestry clustering placed more than 65% of about 400 genotyped donors in the Caucasian-associated cluster. Regarding the study as a whole: Analysis performed later showed TCR beta chains linked to HLA being more clonally expanded than equally common others. A list of 150 or so TCR beta chains associated with cytomegalovirus was given.

Whereas donors were nominally healthy upon sampling, unrecorded immune exposures were probable. In regard to this clone: Its antigen is currently unknown.

The PCR employed 60 Vbeta primers together with 13 Jbeta primers. Profiled with immunoSEQ multiplex PCR; TCRdb holds only in-frame clones, not every one. This repertoire shows about 130,000 clones, 70% to 75% found once; its top ten account for 5.5% to 8%. CDR1 is MDHEN, CDR2 SYDVKM, per germline. The CDR3 sequence is 16 residues long. The V and J ends lost 7 bases and 5 bases respectively, with 21 bases between them. The specimen was PBMCs. This sequence was found in a male donor in good health and CMV-seronegative. The V and J genes are TRBV28 and TRBJ2-4; D is perhaps TRBD2 (6 bases). The chain's CDR3 is CASKVMEGKRENIQYF. CDR3 nucleotides: TGTGCCAGCAAGGTTATGGAGGGCAAGCGGGAAAACATTCAGTACTTC. Combining the CDR3 with reference TRBV28 and TRBJ2-4 gives the whole variable domain DVKVTQSSRYLVKRTGEKVFLECVQDMDHENMFWYRQDPGLGLRLIYFSYDVKMKEKGDIPEGYSVSREKKERFSLILESASTNQTSMYLCASKVMEGKRENIQYFGAGTRLSVL.